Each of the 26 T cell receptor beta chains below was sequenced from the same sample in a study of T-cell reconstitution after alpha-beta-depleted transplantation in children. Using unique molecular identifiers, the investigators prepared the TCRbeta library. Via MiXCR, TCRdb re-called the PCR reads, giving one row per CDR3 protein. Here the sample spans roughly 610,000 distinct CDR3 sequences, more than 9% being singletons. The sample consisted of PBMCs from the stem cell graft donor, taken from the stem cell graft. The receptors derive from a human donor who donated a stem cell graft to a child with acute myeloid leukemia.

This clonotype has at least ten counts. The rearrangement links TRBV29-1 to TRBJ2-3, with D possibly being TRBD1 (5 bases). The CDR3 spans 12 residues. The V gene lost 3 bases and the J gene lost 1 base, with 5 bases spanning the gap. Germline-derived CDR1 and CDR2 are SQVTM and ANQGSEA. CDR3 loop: CSVETGTDTQYF. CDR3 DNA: TGCAGCGTTGAGACAGGCACAGATACGCAGTATTTT.

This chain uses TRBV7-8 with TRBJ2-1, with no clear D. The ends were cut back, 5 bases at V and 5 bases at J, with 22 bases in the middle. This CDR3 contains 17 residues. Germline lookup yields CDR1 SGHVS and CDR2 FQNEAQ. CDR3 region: CASSPPTAVASHNEQFF. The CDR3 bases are TGTGCCAGCAGCCCACCCACGGCGGTAGCTTCCCACAATGAGCAGTTCTTC.

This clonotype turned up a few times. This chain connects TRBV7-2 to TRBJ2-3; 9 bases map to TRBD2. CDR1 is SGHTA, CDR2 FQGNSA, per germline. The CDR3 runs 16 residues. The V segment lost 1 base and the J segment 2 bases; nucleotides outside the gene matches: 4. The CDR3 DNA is TGTGCCAGCAGCTTAGTTAGCGGGGGAGACACAGATACGCAGTATTTT. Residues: CASSLVSGGDTDTQYF.

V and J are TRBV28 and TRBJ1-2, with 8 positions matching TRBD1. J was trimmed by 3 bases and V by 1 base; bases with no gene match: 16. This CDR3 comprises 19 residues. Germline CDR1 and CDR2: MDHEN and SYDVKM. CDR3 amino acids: CASSLYGGRQGRGDYGYTF. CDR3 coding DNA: TGTGCCAGCAGTTTATATGGGGGGAGACAGGGGCGCGGCGACTATGGCTACACCTTC.

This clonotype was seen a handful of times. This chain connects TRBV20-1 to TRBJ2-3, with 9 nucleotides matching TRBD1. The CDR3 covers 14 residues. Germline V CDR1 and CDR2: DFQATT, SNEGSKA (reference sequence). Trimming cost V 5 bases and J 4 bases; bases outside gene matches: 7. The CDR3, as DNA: TGCAGTGCTCGCCGGGACAGGGTAGCAGATACGCAGTATTTT. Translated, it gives CSARRDRVADTQYF.

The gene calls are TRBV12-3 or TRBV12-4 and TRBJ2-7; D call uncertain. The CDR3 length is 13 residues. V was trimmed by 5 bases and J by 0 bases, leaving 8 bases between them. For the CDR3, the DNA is TGTGCCAGCAGTGATACCTTCTCCTACGAGCAGTACTTC. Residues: CASSDTFSYEQYF.

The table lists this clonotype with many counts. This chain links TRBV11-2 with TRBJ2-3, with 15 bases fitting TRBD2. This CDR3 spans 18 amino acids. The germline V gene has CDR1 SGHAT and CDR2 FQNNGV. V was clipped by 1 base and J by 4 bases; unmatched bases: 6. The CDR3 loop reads CASSLVGTSGRQADTQYF. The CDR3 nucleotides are TGTGCCAGCAGCTTAGTTGGGACTAGCGGGAGGCAGGCAGATACGCAGTATTTT.

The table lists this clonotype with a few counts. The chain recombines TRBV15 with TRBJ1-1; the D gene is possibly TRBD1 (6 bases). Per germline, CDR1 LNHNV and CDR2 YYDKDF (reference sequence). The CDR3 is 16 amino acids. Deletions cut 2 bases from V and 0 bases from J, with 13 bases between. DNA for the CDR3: TGTGCCACCAGCAGACCCCGAGGGGGGTTGAACACTGAAGCTTTCTTT. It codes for CATSRPRGGLNTEAFF.

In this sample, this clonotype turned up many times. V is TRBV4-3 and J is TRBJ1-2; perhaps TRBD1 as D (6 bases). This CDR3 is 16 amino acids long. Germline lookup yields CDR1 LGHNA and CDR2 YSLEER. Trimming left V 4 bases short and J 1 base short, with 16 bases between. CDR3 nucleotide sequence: TGCGCCAGCAGCCCGGAGGGGGGCAAGGGTAACTATGGCTACACCTTC. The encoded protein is CASSPEGGKGNYGYTF.

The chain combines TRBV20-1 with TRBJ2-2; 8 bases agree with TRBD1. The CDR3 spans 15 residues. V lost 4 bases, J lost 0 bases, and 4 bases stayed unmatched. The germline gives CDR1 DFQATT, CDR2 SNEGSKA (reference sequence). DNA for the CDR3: TGCAGTGCTAAGGACAGGGTTTCGAACACCGGGGAGCTGTTTTTT. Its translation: CSAKDRVSNTGELFF.

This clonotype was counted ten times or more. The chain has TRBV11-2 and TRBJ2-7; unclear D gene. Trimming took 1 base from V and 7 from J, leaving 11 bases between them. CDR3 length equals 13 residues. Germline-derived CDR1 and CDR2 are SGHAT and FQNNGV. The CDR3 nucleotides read TGTGCCAGCAGCTTAGGACCGTCATGGGAGCAGTACTTC. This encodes CASSLGPSWEQYF. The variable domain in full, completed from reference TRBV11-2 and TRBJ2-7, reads EAGVAQSPRYKIIEKRQSVAFWCNPISGHATLYWYQQILGQGPKLLIQFQNNGVVDDSQLPKDRFSAERLKGVDSTLKIQPAKLEDSAVYLCASSLGPSWEQYFGPGTRLTVT.

CDR3 DNA: TGTGCCAGCACCCTAGGGGGATCTAACTATGGCTACACCTTC. As protein: CASTLGGSNYGYTF. This chain links TRBV3-1 with TRBJ1-2, with D possibly matching TRBD1 (6 bases). This CDR3 comprises 14 residues. The V end lost 7 bases, the J end lost 0 bases, and 12 bases lay between the germline ends. The germline V gene encodes CDR1 LGHDT and CDR2 YNNKEL (reference sequence).

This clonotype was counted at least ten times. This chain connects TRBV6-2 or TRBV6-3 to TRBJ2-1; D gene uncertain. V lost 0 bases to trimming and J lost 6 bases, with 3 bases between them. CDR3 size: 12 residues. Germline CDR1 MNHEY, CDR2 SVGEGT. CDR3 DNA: TGTGCCAGCAGTTACTCGGCCAATGAGCAGTTCTTC. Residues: CASSYSANEQFF.

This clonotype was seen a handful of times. The CDR3 sequence: CASSIGTGGTKLFF. CDR3 nucleotide sequence: TGTGCCAGCAGCATCGGGACAGGCGGGACGAAACTGTTTTTT. The chain employs TRBV9 and TRBJ1-4, with TRBD1 matching 8 bases. The CDR3 contains 14 residues. Losses at the gene ends were 4 bases for V and 11 bases for J; bases not matched to a gene: 10. The V gene's germline CDR1 is SGDLS and CDR2 YYNGEE.

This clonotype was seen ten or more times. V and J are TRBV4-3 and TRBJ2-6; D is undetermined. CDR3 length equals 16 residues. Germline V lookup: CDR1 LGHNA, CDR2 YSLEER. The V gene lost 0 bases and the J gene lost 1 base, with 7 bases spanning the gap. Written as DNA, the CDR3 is TGCGCCAGCAGCCAAGACACCAGGTCTGGGGCCAACGTCCTGACTTTC. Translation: CASSQDTRSGANVLTF.

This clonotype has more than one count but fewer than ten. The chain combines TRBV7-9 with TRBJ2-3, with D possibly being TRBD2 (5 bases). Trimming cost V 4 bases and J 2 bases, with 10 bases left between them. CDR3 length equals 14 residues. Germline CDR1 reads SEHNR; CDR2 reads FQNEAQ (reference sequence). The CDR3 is CASSSAADTDTQYF. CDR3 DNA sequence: TGTGCCAGCAGCTCAGCGGCGGACACAGATACGCAGTATTTT.

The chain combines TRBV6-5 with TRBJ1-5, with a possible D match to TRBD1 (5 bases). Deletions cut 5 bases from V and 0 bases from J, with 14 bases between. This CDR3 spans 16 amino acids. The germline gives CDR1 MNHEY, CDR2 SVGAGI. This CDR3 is CASSPAPGFSNQPQHF. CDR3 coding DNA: TGTGCCAGCAGTCCAGCCCCAGGGTTTAGCAATCAGCCCCAGCATTTT.

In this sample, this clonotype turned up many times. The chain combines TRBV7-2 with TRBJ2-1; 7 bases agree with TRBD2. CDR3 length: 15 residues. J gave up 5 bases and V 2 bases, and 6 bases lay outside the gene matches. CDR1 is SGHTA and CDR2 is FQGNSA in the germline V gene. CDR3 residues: CASSLSGAGDNEQFF. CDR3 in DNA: TGTGCCAGCAGCTTAAGTGGGGCGGGAGACAATGAGCAGTTCTTC.

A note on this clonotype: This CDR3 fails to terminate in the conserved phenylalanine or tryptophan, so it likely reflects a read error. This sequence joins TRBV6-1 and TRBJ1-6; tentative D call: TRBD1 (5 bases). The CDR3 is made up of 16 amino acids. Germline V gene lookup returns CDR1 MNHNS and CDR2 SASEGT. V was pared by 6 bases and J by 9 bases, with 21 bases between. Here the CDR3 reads CASRAPGEGGGSPLHS. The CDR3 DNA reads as TGTGCCAGCAGGGCCCCGGGGGAGGGAGGCGGTTCACCCCTCCACTCT.

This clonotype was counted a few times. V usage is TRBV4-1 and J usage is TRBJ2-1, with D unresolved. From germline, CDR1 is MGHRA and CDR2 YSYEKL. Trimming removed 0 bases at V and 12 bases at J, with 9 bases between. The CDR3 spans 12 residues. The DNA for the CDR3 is TGCGCCAGCAGCCAAGATCCGGGCCGGCAGTTCTTC. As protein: CASSQDPGRQFF.

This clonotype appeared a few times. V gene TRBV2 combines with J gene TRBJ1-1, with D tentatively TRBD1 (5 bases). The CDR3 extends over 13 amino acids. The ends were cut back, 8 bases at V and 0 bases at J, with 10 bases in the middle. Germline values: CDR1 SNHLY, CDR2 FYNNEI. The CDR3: CASGGTMNTEAFF. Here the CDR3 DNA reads TGTGCCAGCGGGGGAACGATGAACACTGAAGCTTTCTTT. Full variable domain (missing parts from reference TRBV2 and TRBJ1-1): EPEVTQTPSHQVTQMGQEVILRCVPISNHLYFYWYRQILGQKVEFLVSFYNNEISEKSEIFDDQFSVERPDGSNFTLKIRSTKLEDSAMYFCASGGTMNTEAFFGQGTRLTVV.

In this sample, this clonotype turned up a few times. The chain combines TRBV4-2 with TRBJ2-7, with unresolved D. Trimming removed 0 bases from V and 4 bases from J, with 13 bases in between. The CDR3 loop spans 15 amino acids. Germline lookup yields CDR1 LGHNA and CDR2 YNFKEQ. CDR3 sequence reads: CASSQDLGPVYEQYF. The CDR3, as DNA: TGTGCCAGCAGCCAAGATTTAGGTCCAGTTTACGAGCAGTACTTC.

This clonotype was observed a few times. The CDR3 loop is CASSYLLRQGYEQYF. CDR3 DNA sequence: TGTGCCAGCAGTTATCTCCTACGGCAAGGCTACGAGCAGTACTTC. V and J are TRBV6-5 and TRBJ2-7; D gene unclear. Per germline, CDR1 MNHEY and CDR2 SVGAGI. Trimming left V 3 bases short and J 3 bases short, with 15 bases between. The CDR3 runs 15 residues.

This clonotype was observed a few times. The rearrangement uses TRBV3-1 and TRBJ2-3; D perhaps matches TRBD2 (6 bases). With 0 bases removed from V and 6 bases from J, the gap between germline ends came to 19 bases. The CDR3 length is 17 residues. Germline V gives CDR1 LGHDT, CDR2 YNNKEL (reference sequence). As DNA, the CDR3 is TGTGCCAGCAGCCAAGACCATCCTAGCGTCACCTCGGATACGCAGTATTTT. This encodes CASSQDHPSVTSDTQYF.

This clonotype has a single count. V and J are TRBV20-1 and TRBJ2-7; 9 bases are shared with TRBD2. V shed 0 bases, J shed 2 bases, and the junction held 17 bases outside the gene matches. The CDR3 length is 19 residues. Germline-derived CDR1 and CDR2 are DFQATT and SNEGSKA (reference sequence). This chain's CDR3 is CSAREGGQPERGAPYEQYF. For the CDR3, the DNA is TGCAGTGCTAGAGAAGGGGGCCAACCAGAGCGGGGGGCTCCCTACGAGCAGTACTTC.

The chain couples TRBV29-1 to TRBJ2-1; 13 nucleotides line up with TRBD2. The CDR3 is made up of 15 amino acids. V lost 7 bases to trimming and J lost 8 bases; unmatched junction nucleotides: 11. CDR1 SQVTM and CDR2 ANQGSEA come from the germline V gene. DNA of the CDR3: TGCAGCGCCTGCTACGGGACTAGCGGGGAGGATGAGCAGTTCTTC. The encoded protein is CSACYGTSGEDEQFF.